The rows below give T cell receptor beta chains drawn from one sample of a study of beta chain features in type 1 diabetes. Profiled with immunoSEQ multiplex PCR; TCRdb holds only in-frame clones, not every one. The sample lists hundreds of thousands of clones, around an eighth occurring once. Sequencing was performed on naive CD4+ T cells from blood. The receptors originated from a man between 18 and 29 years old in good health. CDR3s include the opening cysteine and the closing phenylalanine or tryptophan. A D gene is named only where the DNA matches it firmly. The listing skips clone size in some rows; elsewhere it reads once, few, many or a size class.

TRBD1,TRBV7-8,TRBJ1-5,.,TGTGCCAGCAGCTCCAACAGGGGGCTGATCAATCAGCCCCAGCATTTT,CASSSNRGLINQPQHF
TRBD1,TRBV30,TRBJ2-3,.,TGTACCTGGGAGACAGGGCCAGCAGATACGCAGTATTTT,CTWETGPADTQYF
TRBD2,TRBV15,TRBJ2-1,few,TGTGCCACCAGCAGAGATAGGGCGGGAGGGCACAATGAGCAGTTCTTC,CATSRDRAGGHNEQFF
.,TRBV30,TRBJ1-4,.,TGTGCCTGGAGTGTGGGGCAGGGGTGGTCTAATGAAAAACTGTTTTTT,CAWSVGQGWSNEKLFF
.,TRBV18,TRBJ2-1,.,TGTGCCAGCTCACCACCGGGCATAAGCTCCTACAATGAGCAGTTCTTC,CASSPPGISSYNEQFF
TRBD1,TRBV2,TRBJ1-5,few,TGTGCCAGCAGGGACAGGGTAAATGGGGATCAGCCCCAGCATTTT,CASRDRVNGDQPQHF
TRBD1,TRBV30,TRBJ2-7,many,TGTGCCTGGTCAGGGGGTGGCGAGCAGTACTTC,CAWSGGGEQYF
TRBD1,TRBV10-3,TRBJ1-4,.,TGTGCCATCAGTGAGTCGCAGGGGGCCGATAATGAAAAACTGTTTTTT,CAISESQGADNEKLFF
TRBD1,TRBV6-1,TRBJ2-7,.,TGTGCCAGCAGGACGGGACAGTCAAACTACGAGCAGTACTTC,CASRTGQSNYEQYF
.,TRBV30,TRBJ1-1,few,TGTGCCTGGAGGAGGACAGCGAACACTGAAGCTTTCTTT,CAWRRTANTEAFF
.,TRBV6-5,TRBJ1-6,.,TGTGCCAGCAGATGGACAGTTAATTCACCCCTCCACTTT,CASRWTVNSPLHF
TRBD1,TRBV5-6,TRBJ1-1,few,TGTGCCAGCAGCTTGGAGGCGGGACAGGGGTTTGACACTGAAGCTTTCTTT,CASSLEAGQGFDTEAFF
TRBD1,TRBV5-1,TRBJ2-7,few,TGCGCCAGCAGCGGGGGGACAGGGAATGAGCAGTACTTC,CASSGGTGNEQYF
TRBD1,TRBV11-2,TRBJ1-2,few,TGTGCCAGCAGCTCGGACAGGAGTAACTATGGCTACACCTTC,CASSSDRSNYGYTF
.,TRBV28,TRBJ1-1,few,TGTGCCAGCAGTTTGCCCGGGGATACTAAAGCTTTCTTT,CASSLPGDTKAFF
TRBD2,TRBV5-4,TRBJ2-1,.,TGTGCCAGCAGCTCGGGACTAGCGCAAACTAACAATGAGCAGTTCTTC,CASSSGLAQTNNEQFF
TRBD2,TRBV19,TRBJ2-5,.,TGTGCCAGTGCATTCGGCGGGAGGGGGAGAGAGACCCAGTACTTC,CASAFGGRGRETQYF
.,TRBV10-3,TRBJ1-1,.,TGTGCCATCAGTGAGTCGGGGAGGGATGGCACTGAAGCTTTCTTT,CAISESGRDGTEAFF
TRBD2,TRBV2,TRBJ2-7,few,TGTGCCAGCATCTTGCTAGCGGGAGGGCACGAGCAGTACTTC,CASILLAGGHEQYF
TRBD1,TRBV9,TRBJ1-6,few,TGTGCCAGCAGCACTCGGGACAGGGTTGGTAATTCACCCCTCCACTTT,CASSTRDRVGNSPLHF
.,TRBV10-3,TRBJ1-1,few,TGTGCCATCAGTGTGGGGGGGGATACTGAAGCTTTCTTT,CAISVGGDTEAFF
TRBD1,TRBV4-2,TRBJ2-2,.,TGTGCCAGCAGCCAAGATCCCGGGACAGAAAACACCGGGGAGCTGTTTTTT,CASSQDPGTENTGELFF
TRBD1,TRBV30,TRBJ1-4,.,TGTGCCTGGAGGTCAGGGGGAAATAATGAAAAACTGTTTTTT,CAWRSGGNNEKLFF